Below are 30 T cell receptor beta chains sequenced from a single sample in a study of blood T cell repertoires in COVID-19. Here immunoSEQ multiplex PCR was the method, and the copy in TCRdb shows in-frame clones only, minus some. The table records approximately 350,000 clones, 70% to 90% of them present only once. Sequences were obtained from peripheral blood. These receptors originate from a woman aged 55-69 years with COVID-19, enrolled during active disease.

This chain connects TRBV2 to TRBJ1-1; 9 bases are shared with TRBD1. V trimming: 6 bases; J trimming: 2 bases; junction bases outside the gene matches: 7. From germline, CDR1 is SNHLY and CDR2 FYNNEI. The CDR3 is 15 residues long. The CDR3 sequence is CASRLTDRGNTEAFF. Written as DNA, the CDR3 is TGTGCCAGCAGGCTGACGGACAGGGGCAACACTGAAGCTTTCTTT. The entire variable domain, with the rest obtained from reference TRBV2 and TRBJ1-1, is as follows: EPEVTQTPSHQVTQMGQEVILRCVPISNHLYFYWYRQILGQKVEFLVSFYNNEISEKSEIFDDQFSVERPDGSNFTLKIRSTKLEDSAMYFCASRLTDRGNTEAFFGQGTRLTVV.

This clone was picked up one time. This rearrangement joins TRBV5-4 to TRBJ2-1, with D unclear. This CDR3 has 14 amino acids. Trimming took 4 bases from V and 3 from J, leaving 11 bases between them. Germline CDR1 and CDR2: SGHNT and YYREEE (reference sequence). DNA for the CDR3: TGTGCCAGCAGCCCGCATGAGTTCTACAATGAGCAGTTCTTC. Translating gives CASSPHEFYNEQFF.

The chain uses TRBV6-5 and TRBJ2-5; 7 positions agree with TRBD2. This CDR3 region has 15 residues. From germline, CDR1 is MNHEY and CDR2 SVGAGI. After removal of 2 bases from V and 5 bases from J, the junction contained 8 bases not matched to a gene. The CDR3 DNA reads as TGTGCCAGCAGTTACCGTGGGAGCGGGGTTGAGACCCAGTACTTC. Amino acid sequence: CASSYRGSGVETQYF.

This clone turned up a few times. The rearrangement joins TRBV7-9 to TRBJ1-5, with D possibly TRBD1 on 6 matching bases. Germline V gene data show CDR1 as SEHNR and CDR2 as FQNEAQ (reference sequence). V lost 4 bases and J lost 1, with 11 bases in between. The CDR3 runs 15 residues. CDR3 region: CASSSGDRSNQPQHF. The CDR3 DNA follows: TGTGCCAGCAGCTCAGGAGACAGGAGCAATCAGCCCCAGCATTTT.

In this sample, this clone turned up once. This sequence joins TRBV4-1 and TRBJ2-1; maybe TRBD2 (5 bases). CDR1 and CDR2 (germline): MGHRA, YSYEKL. The length of the CDR3 is 16 residues. Deletions cut 0 bases from V and 7 bases from J, with 16 bases between. The CDR3 nucleotides are TGCGCCAGCAGCCAAGACCCCTCTAGCCCCTTTAATGAGCAGTTCTTC. It codes for CASSQDPSSPFNEQFF.

This sequence joins TRBV18 and TRBJ1-5, with 9 bases aligning to TRBD1. J lost 7 bases, V lost 3 bases, and 4 bases had no gene match. CDR3 length: 14 residues. In germline, CDR1 is KGHSH, CDR2 LQKENI. This CDR3 reads CASSPLDRGQPQHF. The CDR3, as DNA: TGTGCCAGCTCACCGCTGGACAGGGGACAGCCCCAGCATTTT. The full variable domain, in which reference TRBV18 and TRBJ1-5 provide the parts outside the CDR3, is NAGVMQNPRHLVRRRGQEARLRCSPMKGHSHVYWYRQLPEEGLKFMVYLQKENIIDESGMPKERFSAEFPKEGPSILRIQQVVRGDSAAYFCASSPLDRGQPQHFGDGTRLSIL.

Note on this clone: Distinct nucleotide sequences in the sample also encode this CDR3. The rearrangement joins TRBV10-3 to TRBJ2-5; no definite D call. V lost 3 bases, J lost 3 bases, and 5 bases lay in between. The CDR3 consists of 12 residues. Germline V lookup: CDR1 ENHRY, CDR2 SYGVKD. The CDR3 loop reads CAISDREETQYF. The CDR3 coding sequence is TGTGCCATCAGTGATCGGGAAGAGACCCAGTACTTC.

This chain joins TRBV6-5 and TRBJ2-5; D possibly corresponds to TRBD2 (5 bases). This CDR3 contains 13 residues. V was pared by 6 bases and J by 9 bases, with 17 bases between. Germline CDR1 and CDR2: MNHEY and SVGAGI. The CDR3 is CASRGGASAAQYF. In DNA, the CDR3 is TGTGCCAGCAGAGGAGGAGCTTCGGCGGCCCAGTACTTC.

This chain joins TRBV6-2 or TRBV6-3 and TRBJ1-4; TRBD1 is a possible D gene (5 bases). Germline V gene data show CDR1 as MNHEY and CDR2 as SVGEGT. The CDR3 covers 15 residues. Trimming shortened V by 2 bases and J by 2 bases, and 9 bases separated the two germline ends. CDR3 protein: CASSYHGGTNEKLFF. Here the CDR3 DNA reads TGTGCCAGCAGTTACCACGGGGGGACTAATGAAAAACTGTTTTTT.

On this clone: Different DNA sequences within this sample yield the same CDR3. The chain uses TRBV7-3 and TRBJ2-1, with 10 bases identical to TRBD1. V lost 4 bases to trimming and J lost 1 base; unmatched junction nucleotides: 1. CDR3 length equals 15 residues. The germline CDR1 and CDR2 sequences are SGHTA and FQGTGA. The CDR3 region has the DNA TGTGCCAGCAGCTCGGACAGGGGGTCCTACAATGAGCAGTTCTTC. Residues: CASSSDRGSYNEQFF.

The J gene is TRBJ1-2, the V gene TRBV9; 7 bases are shared with TRBD1. This CDR3 spans 13 amino acids. Losses at the gene ends were 6 bases for V and 3 bases for J; bases not matched to a gene: 5. The germline V gene has CDR1 SGDLS and CDR2 YYNGEE. The DNA for the CDR3 is TGTGCCAGCACCTCCGGACAGGACTATGGCTACACCTTC. Translation: CASTSGQDYGYTF.

This chain connects TRBV19 to TRBJ2-7, with 9 bases identical to TRBD1. CDR3 length: 15 residues. CDR1 and CDR2 from the germline V gene are LNHDA and SQIVND (reference sequence). J was trimmed by 3 bases and V by 4 bases; bases with no gene match: 7. The DNA for the CDR3 is TGTGCCAGTAGTACCAAAGGGACAGGGCTCTACGAGCAGTACTTC. Translation: CASSTKGTGLYEQYF.

The V call is TRBV14, the J call TRBJ2-3; D possibly corresponds to TRBD2 (6 bases). Germline loops: CDR1 SGHDN, CDR2 FVKESK. CDR3 length equals 17 residues. The V and J ends lost 0 bases and 0 bases respectively, with 13 bases between them. CDR3 DNA: TGTGCCAGCAGCCAAGAGATGCGGGGTTGGAGCACAGATACGCAGTATTTT. Translated, it gives CASSQEMRGWSTDTQYF.

A few counts support this clone. The chain joins TRBV7-9 to TRBJ2-7, with TRBD2 as a possible D gene (5 bases). The CDR3 is made up of 12 amino acids. Trimming removed 6 bases at V and 4 bases at J, with 10 bases between. Germline V gene sequence: CDR1 SEHNR, CDR2 FQNEAQ (reference sequence). The CDR3 spells CASSSGTYEQYF. CDR3 nucleotide sequence: TGTGCCAGCAGTTCGGGAACTTACGAGCAGTACTTC.

The chain combines TRBV6-1 with TRBJ2-2; TRBD2 might be the D (6 bases). Germline V gene lookup returns CDR1 MNHNS and CDR2 SASEGT. Between the trimmed V and J ends, which lost 3 bases and 4 bases, there was a span of 15 bases. CDR3 length: 16 amino acids. DNA of the CDR3: TGTGCCAGCAGTGACCGCCCGGGACTGGTCACCGGGGAGCTGTTTTTT. It codes for CASSDRPGLVTGELFF.

V and J are TRBV7-7 and TRBJ2-7; 7 nucleotides line up with TRBD1. V lost 1 base and J lost 2; bases outside the gene matches: 8. This CDR3 has 16 amino acids. CDR1 is SSHAT, CDR2 FNYEAQ, per germline (reference sequence). The CDR3 nucleotides read TGTGCCAGCAGCTTAGGGGGACAGATTCTGACCTACGAGCAGTACTTC. It codes for CASSLGGQILTYEQYF. Together with reference TRBV7-7 and TRBJ2-7, the CDR3 gives the full variable domain: GAGVSQSPRYKVTKRGQDVTLRCDPISSHATLYWYQQALGQGPEFLTYFNYEAQPDKSGLPSDRFSAERPEGSISTLTIQRTEQRDSAMYRCASSLGGQILTYEQYFGPGTRLTVT.

This clone was recorded a few times. This chain links TRBV7-7 with TRBJ2-2; D might be TRBD1 (5 bases). Trimming cost V 0 bases and J 7 bases, with 12 bases left between them. This CDR3 has 15 residues. Germline CDR1 is SSHAT and CDR2 is FNYEAQ (reference sequence). The CDR3 DNA sequence: TGTGCCAGCAGCTTAGCAGGGGCCGGTAACGGGGAGCTGTTTTTT. The encoded protein is CASSLAGAGNGELFF.

This clone was detected only once. This chain connects TRBV7-2 to TRBJ2-5; 7 nucleotides agree with TRBD2. In germline, CDR1 is SGHTA, CDR2 FQGNSA. The CDR3 runs to 13 residues. J was trimmed by 4 bases and V by 4 bases; bases with no gene match: 3. The CDR3 loop is CASSSPGGETQYF. The CDR3 coding sequence is TGTGCCAGCAGCTCGCCGGGGGGAGAGACCCAGTACTTC.

The J gene is TRBJ1-5, the V gene TRBV9; a weak D match, TRBD1 (6 bases). The CDR3 runs 13 residues. V was trimmed by 2 bases and J by 4 bases, leaving 7 bases between them. In germline, CDR1 is SGDLS, CDR2 YYNGEE. The CDR3 nucleotides are TGTGCCAGCAGCGTGGGACAAAATCAGCCCCAGCATTTT. Protein sequence: CASSVGQNQPQHF. Combining the CDR3 with reference TRBV9 and TRBJ1-5 gives the whole variable domain DSGVTQTPKHLITATGQRVTLRCSPRSGDLSVYWYQQSLDQGLQFLIQYYNGEERAKGNILERFSAQQFPDLHSELNLSSLELGDSALYFCASSVGQNQPQHFGDGTRLSIL.

V usage is TRBV11-3 and J usage is TRBJ2-5; 7 bases map to TRBD2. The V gene end was trimmed by 1 base and the J gene end by 4 bases; junction bases not matched to a gene: 3. Per the germline V gene, CDR1 is SGHNT and CDR2 is YENEEA. The CDR3 covers 14 residues. CDR3 loop: CASSLGLAGETQYF. The CDR3 nucleotides read TGTGCCAGCAGCTTAGGGTTAGCGGGAGAGACCCAGTACTTC.

The chain has TRBV18 and TRBJ2-3; possibly TRBD2 for D (5 bases). The germline V and J ends were trimmed by 3 bases and 5 bases, with 12 bases remaining between them. The CDR3 runs to 14 residues. Germline V gene data show CDR1 as KGHSH and CDR2 as LQKENI. The CDR3 DNA sequence: TGTGCCAGCTCACCCCTAGAGGGTCGAGATACGCAGTATTTT. Its protein is CASSPLEGRDTQYF.

This clone was observed once. The V call is TRBV7-9, the J call TRBJ2-4, with a tentative D call TRBD1 (6 bases). CDR3 length equals 12 residues. Germline values: CDR1 SEHNR, CDR2 FQNEAQ (reference sequence). V was cut by 0 bases and J by 11 bases, with 8 bases left in between. CDR3 in amino acids: CASSLAGGLQYF. The CDR3 DNA follows: TGTGCCAGCAGCTTAGCTGGGGGCCTTCAGTACTTC.

The V call is TRBV10-1, the J call TRBJ2-5; 7 bases map to TRBD2. The CDR3 has 16 amino acids. Germline V gene lookup returns CDR1 WNHNN and CDR2 SYGVQD (reference sequence). With 8 bases clipped from V and 5 bases from J, the junction kept 17 bases outside the gene matches. The CDR3 DNA sequence: TGCGCCAGCTCCACCGGGACTACCTCCCGCTCGGAGACCCAGTACTTC. Residues: CASSTGTTSRSETQYF.

The V and J genes are TRBV6-6 and TRBJ1-1; D is uncertain. The V gene lost 2 bases and the J gene lost 1 base, with 11 bases spanning the gap. The CDR3 covers 15 residues. Germline V gene data show CDR1 as MNHNY and CDR2 as SVGAGI (reference sequence). The CDR3 coding sequence is TGTGCCAGCAGTTACACCTCCTCAGGGAACACTGAAGCTTTCTTT. It encodes CASSYTSSGNTEAFF.

Remarks on this clone: An end of the junction does not agree with germline; a read error may underlie this. The chain couples TRBV4-3 to TRBJ2-4, with D possibly TRBD2 on 5 matching bases. The CDR3 has 13 residues. Germline-derived CDR1 and CDR2 are LGHNA and YSLEER. For the CDR3, the DNA is TGCGCCAGCAGCCAAGATCAAGCTAGCCTTAACCACTTC. It encodes CASSQDQASLNHF.

V and J are TRBV9 and TRBJ2-7; a possible D gene is TRBD1 (5 bases). The V end was cut by 4 bases, the J end by 4 bases, with 15 bases between. The CDR3 is made up of 14 amino acids. CDR1 and CDR2 from the germline V gene are SGDLS and YYNGEE. In DNA form, the CDR3 reads TGTGCCAGCAGCCCCCCCAGGACATCGTACGAGCAGTACTTC. Protein: CASSPPRTSYEQYF.

This chain joins TRBV9 and TRBJ1-1; tentative D call: TRBD1 (6 bases). This CDR3 has 14 residues. Trimming cost V 0 bases and J 5 bases, with 11 bases left between them. The germline V gene encodes CDR1 SGDLS and CDR2 YYNGEE. The CDR3, as DNA: TGTGCCAGCAGCGTAGTGCAGGGGCGGACTGAAGCTTTCTTT. Encoded protein: CASSVVQGRTEAFF.

This sequence joins TRBV14 and TRBJ2-2; D perhaps matches TRBD2 (6 bases). This CDR3 contains 16 residues. Germline lookup yields CDR1 SGHDN and CDR2 FVKESK. Between the trimmed V and J ends, which lost 2 bases and 2 bases, there was a span of 12 bases. The CDR3 protein is CASSQRSGPNTGELFF. CDR3 sequence (DNA): TGTGCCAGCAGCCAAAGGAGCGGGCCCAACACCGGGGAGCTGTTTTTT. Variable domain in full (rest from reference TRBV14 and TRBJ2-2): EAGVTQFPSHSVIEKGQTVTLRCDPISGHDNLYWYRRVMGKEIKFLLHFVKESKQDESGMPNNRFLAERTGGTYSTLKVQPAELEDSGVYFCASSQRSGPNTGELFFGEGSRLTVL.

This chain connects TRBV9 to TRBJ1-5; D might be TRBD1 (5 bases). The ends were cut back, 0 bases at V and 3 bases at J, with 10 bases in the middle. Germline assignment: CDR1 SGDLS and CDR2 YYNGEE. The CDR3 is 15 residues long. This chain's CDR3 is CASSVDARDNQPQHF. The CDR3 DNA reads as TGTGCCAGCAGCGTAGATGCCAGGGACAATCAGCCCCAGCATTTT.

This sequence joins TRBV9 and TRBJ2-3; 8 nucleotides align to TRBD1. The CDR3 is made up of 16 amino acids. V trimming: 3 bases; J trimming: 5 bases; junction bases outside the gene matches: 11. Per the germline V gene, CDR1 is SGDLS and CDR2 is YYNGEE. CDR3: CASSERGGQGQDTQYF. The CDR3 region has the DNA TGTGCCAGCAGCGAGAGGGGAGGACAGGGTCAAGATACGCAGTATTTT.